This entry concerns a single T cell receptor beta chain. Repertoires were generated with immunoSEQ multiplex PCR, while TCRdb's copy carries only in-frame clones and drops some. Among around 700,000 clones listed, just over 90% were seen once. This entry is derived from a study of shared clonotypes between healthy human individuals. Positively selected for CCR7, the CD45RO-negative cells used as naive CD8 cells excluded terminally differentiated effector memory CD45RA+ cells. The germline V and J ends were trimmed by 5 bases and 4 bases, with 12 bases remaining between them. The CDR3 totals 13 residues. Germline CDR1 is WSHSY and CDR2 is SAAADI.

The sequence came from a young man in good health. Source material: naive CD8+ T cells sorted from blood. V gene TRBV10-2 combines with J gene TRBJ2-7; D not certain. As DNA, the CDR3 is TGCGCCAGCAGTAATGACGGATCATACGAGCAGTACTTC. Translation: CASSNDGSYEQYF.